These 3 T cell receptor beta chains originate from one sample sequenced in a study of early T cells in non-severe SARS-CoV-2 infection. MiXCR, run by TCRdb on the 5' RACE reads, gives a single entry per CDR3 protein. Here the sample spans about 110,000 distinct CDR3 sequences, around 10% being singletons. Sequencing used whole blood. All receptors come from an adult who was a healthcare worker with PCR-confirmed SARS-CoV-2 infection or an uninfected control (not recorded which).

Points on this clonotype: This could be a read error, since a much larger clone is one nucleotide away. The chain is built from TRBV19 and TRBJ1-5; D uncertain. The V gene's germline CDR1 is LNHDA and CDR2 SQIVND (reference sequence). The CDR3 totals 13 residues. CDR3 in amino acids: CDSSISNNQPQHF. DNA for the CDR3: TGTGACAGTAGTATAAGTAACAATCAGCCCCAGCATTTT.

This clonotype has at least ten counts. The chain links TRBV3-1 to TRBJ2-1, with a tentative D call TRBD1 (5 bases). The germline V and J ends were trimmed by 0 bases and 5 bases, with 11 bases remaining between them. This CDR3 region has 15 residues. Germline V CDR1 and CDR2: LGHDT, YNNKEL (reference sequence). CDR3 sequence reads: CASSQDLGPNNEQFF. In nucleotides, the CDR3 is TGTGCCAGCAGCCAAGACCTGGGGCCGAACAATGAGCAGTTCTTC.

This clonotype was seen at least ten times. CDR3 residues: CASSYSPRQRNQPQHF. In nucleotides, the CDR3 is TGTGCCAGCAGTTACTCTCCGAGACAGCGCAATCAGCCCCAGCATTTT. V and J are TRBV6-6 and TRBJ1-5, with D possibly TRBD1 on 5 matching bases. Looked up from germline, CDR1 is MNHNY and CDR2 is SVGAGI (reference sequence). The V gene lost 0 bases and the J gene lost 2 bases, with 11 bases spanning the gap. The CDR3 runs 16 residues.